The present T cell receptor (beta chain) was sequenced within a study of a mutant IDH1 vaccine in newly diagnosed glioma (TCRdb year 2021). Regarding the research as a whole: Patients were given eight vaccinations, in weeks 1, 3, 5, 7, 11, 15, 19 and 23, which matched visits V03 through V10. In the chemotherapy-containing groups, vaccination started alongside temozolomide cycles, whereas in patients who had radiotherapy alone it started 4-6 weeks after radiotherapy. Of the 25 to 35 patients who were treated, around 60% were male and around 38% were female, and the mean age was about 37 years. Before enrollment, most patients had been given radiochemotherapy with temozolomide as standard therapy, while the rest had received either radiotherapy alone or temozolomide alone. Peripheral blood was drawn at six visits: V03 (baseline), V05, V07, V10, V12 and V13. Longitudinal TCRB deep sequencing was performed for about two dozen treated patients wherever samples were available for exploratory analyses.

Results and caveats for the whole study, not just this receptor: Changes in the top peripheral T cell clonotypes picked up by TCRB sequencing did not appear to be linked to pseudoprogression. PBMC samples for TCRB deep sequencing were selected based on availability. Across multiple MHC alleles, vaccine-induced immune responses were seen in 90% to 95% of patients. According to the authors, sample limitations meant that analyses of patient blood samples could not be reproduced.

The protocol used for the library was the immunoSEQ multiplex PCR assay. The hsTCRB Kit was used according to the manufacturer's protocol to amplify rearranged TCR beta chain sequences. An Illumina MiSeq was used to sequence the TCRB libraries. Concerning the study's data processing: The proprietary platform of the kit vendor was used for demultiplexing, trimming and gene mapping. TCRdb stores this immuneACCESS table with in-frame sequences only. Part of the clones is absent; in the studies checked, under half of the shortfall reflects unresolved V genes, and no reason is known for the rest. V and J calls and clone size come straight from that table; D and trimming were deduced from the DNA. The sample records over 45,000 clones, roughly 80% of which are singletons. The biggest ten clones account for approximately 6.2% of the sample. This specimen's time point label, interpreted: week 23, last vaccination. A 20-mer mutant IDH1 peptide at 300 micrograms in Montanide made up each vaccine dose, which was injected subcutaneously together with topical imiquimod. All donors had newly diagnosed IDH1-mutant astrocytomas of WHO grade 3 or 4 that showed loss of nuclear ATRX. The samples were drawn from NOA16, a multicentre, single-arm, open-label phase I trial in Germany that tested a mutant IDH1 peptide vaccine in humans for the first time. Genomic DNA for TCRB sequencing was extracted from EDTA blood using the DNeasy Blood and Tissue Kit.

The CDR3 numbers 14 residues from cysteine through phenylalanine. The sequence is cut down to CDR3 DNA, 42 bases in frame from base 1. The germline V gene supplies CDR1 SQVTM and CDR2 ANQGSEA. At the junction V is shortened by 7 bases and J by 2 bases, with 18 bases in between. A note on this clone: No antigen is known for it. Base qualities are missing; no much larger clone stands one base away.

Here the sequenced sample was PBMCs, taken from a glioma patient whose treatment included an IDH1 peptide vaccine. The sequence joins TRBV29-1 to TRBJ2-7; a tentative D call is TRBD2 (6 bases match). The TCR originated in a man in his forties with glioma. The CDR3 protein sequence reads: CSAGGDAGTYEQYF. In nucleotides, the sequence is TGCAGCGCCGGAGGCGATGCGGGGACCTACGAGCAGTACTTC.